Reported below is one TCR beta chain. The target antigen is unknown. These data are taken from a study of Tregs in tolerant kidney transplant recipients. Repertoires were generated with immunoSEQ multiplex PCR, while TCRdb's copy carries only in-frame clones and drops some. The sample shows about 83,000 clones, nearly 98% of them seen only once. V gave up 1 base and J gave up 14 bases, with 17 bases separating them. From germline, CDR1 is KGHSH and CDR2 LQKENI. This CDR3 has 14 residues. General study points: In tolerant patients, donor-specific Tregs outgrew total Tregs, suggesting antigen-driven expansion.

Sequences were derived from CD4+ T cells from blood, sampled before the transplant. V and J are TRBV18 and TRBJ1-4; possible D gene TRBD1, 5 bases. The receptor was derived from a human donor who received a combined kidney and bone marrow transplant. CDR3 nucleotide sequence: TGTGCCAGCTCACCACGGGGGGTAGAAGGAGGTCTGTTTTTT. Protein product: CASSPRGVEGGLFF.